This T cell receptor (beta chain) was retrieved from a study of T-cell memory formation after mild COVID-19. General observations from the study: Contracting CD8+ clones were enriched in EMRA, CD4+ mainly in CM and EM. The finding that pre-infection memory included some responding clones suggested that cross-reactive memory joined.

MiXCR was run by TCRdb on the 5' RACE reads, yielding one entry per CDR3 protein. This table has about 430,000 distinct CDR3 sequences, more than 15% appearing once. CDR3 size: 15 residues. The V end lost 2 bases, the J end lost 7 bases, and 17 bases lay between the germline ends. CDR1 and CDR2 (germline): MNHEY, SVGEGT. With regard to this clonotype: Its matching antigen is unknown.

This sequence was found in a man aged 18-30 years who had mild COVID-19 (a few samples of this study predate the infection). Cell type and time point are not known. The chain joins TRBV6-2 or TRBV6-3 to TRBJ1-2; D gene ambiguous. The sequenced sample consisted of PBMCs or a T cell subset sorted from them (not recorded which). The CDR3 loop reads CASSYALRIQSGYTF. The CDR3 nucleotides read TGTGCCAGCAGTTACGCATTACGGATCCAGAGTGGCTACACCTTC.